The clone carrying this T cell receptor (beta chain) has ten or more counts. Its antigen is currently unknown. The length of the CDR3 is 14 residues. Trimming removed 0 bases from V and 3 bases from J, with 9 bases in between. TCRdb re-called the 5' RACE reads with MiXCR, one entry per CDR3 protein. The table records 200,000 or so distinct CDR3 sequences, 16% of them present only once. The record originates from a study of T-cell memory formation after mild COVID-19. Study in general: In these data, TCR clusters were largely donor specific.

Study-level points and caveats: Mainly CM and EM harbored the contracting CD4+ clones; mainly EMRA harbored the CD8+ ones. A second wave expanding day 15 to 37 was CD4+-biased; contracting clones were balanced. Memory from before infection featured some responding clones, which suggests cross-reactive memory joined.

The genes are TRBV12-3 or TRBV12-4 and TRBJ2-7, with D perhaps TRBD1 or TRBD2 (5 bases each). The source is an adult woman who had mild COVID-19 (a few samples of this study predate the infection). Cell type and time point are not known. The source material was PBMCs or a T cell subset sorted from them (not recorded which). For the CDR3, the DNA is TGTGCCAGCAGTTTAGCCGGGGCCCACTACGAGCAGTACTTC. Translated, it gives CASSLAGAHYEQYF.